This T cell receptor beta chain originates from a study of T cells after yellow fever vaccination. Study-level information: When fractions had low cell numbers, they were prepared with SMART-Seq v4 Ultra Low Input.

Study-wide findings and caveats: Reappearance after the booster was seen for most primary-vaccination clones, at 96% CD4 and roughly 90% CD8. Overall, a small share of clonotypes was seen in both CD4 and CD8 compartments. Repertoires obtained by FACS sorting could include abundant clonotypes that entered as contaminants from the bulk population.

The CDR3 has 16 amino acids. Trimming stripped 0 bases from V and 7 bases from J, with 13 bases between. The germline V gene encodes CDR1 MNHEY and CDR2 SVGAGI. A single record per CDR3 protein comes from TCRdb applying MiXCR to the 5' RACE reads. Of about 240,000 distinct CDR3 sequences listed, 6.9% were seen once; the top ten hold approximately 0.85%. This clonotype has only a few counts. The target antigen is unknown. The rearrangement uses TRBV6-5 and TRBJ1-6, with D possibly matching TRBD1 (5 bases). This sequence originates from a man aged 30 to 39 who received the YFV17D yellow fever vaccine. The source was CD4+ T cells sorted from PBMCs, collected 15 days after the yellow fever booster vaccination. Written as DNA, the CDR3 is TGTGCCAGCAGTTACTCGATTCAGGGAGCAAATTCACCCCTCCACTTT. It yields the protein CASSYSIQGANSPLHF.